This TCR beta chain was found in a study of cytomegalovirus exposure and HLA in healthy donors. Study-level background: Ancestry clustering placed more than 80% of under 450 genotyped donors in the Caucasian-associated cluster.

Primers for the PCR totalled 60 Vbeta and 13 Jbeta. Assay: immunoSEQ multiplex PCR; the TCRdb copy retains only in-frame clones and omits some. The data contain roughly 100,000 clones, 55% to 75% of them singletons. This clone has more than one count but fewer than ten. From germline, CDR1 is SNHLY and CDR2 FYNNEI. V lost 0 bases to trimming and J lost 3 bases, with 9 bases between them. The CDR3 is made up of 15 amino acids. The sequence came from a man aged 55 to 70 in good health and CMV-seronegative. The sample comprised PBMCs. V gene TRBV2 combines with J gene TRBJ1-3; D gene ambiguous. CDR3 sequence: CASSEAGGIGNTIYF. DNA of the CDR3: TGTGCCAGCAGTGAAGCTGGAGGGATTGGAAACACCATATATTTT.